Each of the 19 T cell receptor beta chains below was sequenced from the same sample in a study of blood T cell repertoires in COVID-19. The data were produced by immunoSEQ multiplex PCR, yet TCRdb's version contains in-frame clones alone and is incomplete. Of about 330,000 clones in the sample, roughly 90% were seen once. Sequenced sample: peripheral blood. The receptor source for this set is a woman between 45 and 65 years old with active or convalescent COVID-19.

The chain uses TRBV5-6 and TRBJ1-5, with 7 positions matching TRBD1. The CDR3 consists of 14 residues. CDR1 is SGHDT and CDR2 is YYEEEE in the germline V gene. The V and J ends lost 4 bases and 5 bases, in that order; junction bases with no gene match: 6. The CDR3 DNA reads TGTGCCAGCAGCCTCACAGGGGACTATCAGCCCCAGCATTTT. It yields the protein CASSLTGDYQPQHF. The full variable domain, completed using reference TRBV5-6 and TRBJ1-5, is DAGVTQSPTHLIKTRGQQVTLRCSPKSGHDTVSWYQQALGQGPQFIFQYYEEEERQRGNFPDRFSGHQFPNYSSELNVNALLLGDSALYLCASSLTGDYQPQHFGDGTRLSIL.

This clone was picked up a small number of times. The rearrangement joins TRBV19 to TRBJ1-2; D is possibly TRBD1 (6 bases). Germline CDR1 and CDR2: LNHDA and SQIVND (reference sequence). The CDR3 spans 15 residues. V was trimmed by 5 bases and J by 8 bases, leaving 21 bases between them. In DNA, the CDR3 is TGTGCCAGTAGTGACATTACAGGGAATTGGGAAGGCTACACCTTC. It encodes CASSDITGNWEGYTF. Full variable domain (outside the CDR3, taken from reference TRBV19 and TRBJ1-2): DGGITQSPKYLFRKEGQNVTLSCEQNLNHDAMYWYRQDPGQGLRLIYYSQIVNDFQKGDIAEGYSVSREKKESFPLTVTSAQKNPTAFYLCASSDITGNWEGYTFGSGTRLTVV.

The chain employs TRBV6-5 and TRBJ1-1; 12 nucleotides align to TRBD1. The CDR3 length is 15 residues. Germline V gene lookup returns CDR1 MNHEY and CDR2 SVGAGI. Trimming cost V 5 bases and J 10 bases; bases outside gene matches: 11. The CDR3 DNA is TGTGCCAGCAGTCAAAACTTGGGACAGGGGGCAGGAGCTTTCTTT. Amino acids: CASSQNLGQGAGAFF.

This chain uses TRBV19 with TRBJ1-4; 7 nucleotides line up with TRBD1. Trimming at V came to 4 bases and at J to 0 bases, leaving 2 bases not matched to a gene. This CDR3 has 15 residues. Germline V gene lookup returns CDR1 LNHDA and CDR2 SQIVND (reference sequence). Written as DNA, the CDR3 is TGTGCCAGTAGTACCCAGGGGGCAACTAATGAAAAACTGTTTTTT. Translated: CASSTQGATNEKLFF.

This chain links TRBV6-2 or TRBV6-3 with TRBJ2-7; 8 bases line up with TRBD2. Germline lookup yields CDR1 MNHEY and CDR2 SVGEGT. After removal of 2 bases from V and 5 bases from J, the junction contained 5 bases not matched to a gene. This CDR3 spans 14 amino acids. Here the CDR3 DNA reads TGTGCCAGCAGTTACCGGGCGGGAGGACACGAGCAGTACTTC. Protein: CASSYRAGGHEQYF.

The V gene is TRBV6-2 or TRBV6-3, the J gene TRBJ2-7, with D unclear. The germline V gene encodes CDR1 MNHEY and CDR2 SVGEGT. Trimming took off 0 bases at V and 3 bases at J, with 15 bases between the two ends. The CDR3 consists of 16 residues. The CDR3 DNA follows: TGTGCCAGCAGTTACTCACTCCGAGAGGCCGGCTACGAGCAGTACTTC. It encodes CASSYSLREAGYEQYF.

This CDR3 reads CASSSGTLGSPLHF. In nucleotides, the CDR3 is TGTGCCAGCAGCAGCGGGACCTTGGGTTCACCCCTCCACTTT. The chain combines TRBV7-9 with TRBJ1-6, with a tentative D call TRBD1 (5 bases). This CDR3 is built from 14 residues. The V end lost 5 bases, the J end lost 9 bases, and 14 bases lay between the germline ends. Germline values: CDR1 SEHNR, CDR2 FQNEAQ (reference sequence).

The chain links TRBV7-9 to TRBJ1-3; 7 bases line up with TRBD1. Germline V gene sequence: CDR1 SEHNR, CDR2 FQNEAQ (reference sequence). V dropped 2 bases and J dropped 4; count of bases not matched to a gene: 5. The CDR3 is 15 residues long. CDR3 sequence reads: CASSLIGTDGNTIYF. The CDR3 DNA reads TGTGCCAGCAGCTTAATCGGGACAGACGGAAACACCATATATTTT.

In DNA form, the CDR3 reads TGTGCCAGCAGCCACCTGGGGACAACCTACGAGCAGTACTTC. Its protein product is CASSHLGTTYEQYF. This rearrangement joins TRBV6-2 or TRBV6-3 to TRBJ2-7; TRBD1 might be the D (6 bases). V dropped 6 bases and J dropped 2 bases, with 14 bases sitting between them. Germline CDR1 and CDR2: MNHEY and SVGEGT. This CDR3 is built from 14 residues.

V gene TRBV7-2 combines with J gene TRBJ1-2; the match to TRBD1 covers 7 bases. CDR1 SGHTA and CDR2 FQGNSA come from the germline V gene. V was pared by 6 bases and J by 0 bases, with 13 bases of the junction left unmatched. This CDR3 region has 17 residues. The CDR3 DNA reads TGTGCCAGCAGTTCGCGGGGACAGACCGTCTCTAACTATGGCTACACCTTC. It encodes CASSSRGQTVSNYGYTF.

The genes are TRBV28 and TRBJ1-6; D is possibly TRBD1 (6 bases). Per the germline V gene, CDR1 is MDHEN and CDR2 is SYDVKM. The CDR3 is made up of 15 amino acids. Trimming removed 6 bases at V and 5 bases at J, with 14 bases between. The CDR3 sequence is CASSSPGTHNSPLHF. The CDR3 DNA reads as TGTGCCAGCAGCTCCCCCGGGACACATAATTCACCCCTCCACTTT.

The gene calls are TRBV30 and TRBJ1-2, with a weak D call TRBD1 (6 bases). The CDR3 covers 11 residues. Germline CDR1 reads GTSNPN; CDR2 reads SVGIG (reference sequence). With 2 bases removed from V and 7 bases from J, the gap between germline ends came to 8 bases. The CDR3 spells CAWSLGAGYTF. The CDR3 DNA is TGTGCCTGGAGTTTGGGGGCTGGCTACACCTTC.

The chain links TRBV9 to TRBJ1-1; D gene uncertain. Looked up from germline, CDR1 is SGDLS and CDR2 is YYNGEE. V lost 1 base and J 1 base, leaving 8 bases between the germline ends. This CDR3 comprises 14 residues. The CDR3: CASSVRVENTEAFF. CDR3 sequence (DNA): TGTGCCAGCAGCGTACGGGTTGAGAACACTGAAGCTTTCTTT.

This rearrangement joins TRBV9 to TRBJ2-3; TRBD2 agrees at 7 bases. Germline V gives CDR1 SGDLS, CDR2 YYNGEE. Trimming removed 0 bases from V and 3 bases from J; junction bases left unmatched: 4. The CDR3 spans 15 residues. The chain's CDR3 is CASSVGNSGTDTQYF. CDR3 in DNA: TGTGCCAGCAGCGTAGGAAATAGCGGGACAGATACGCAGTATTTT.

V is TRBV4-1 and J is TRBJ2-1; TRBD2 agrees at 7 bases. There are 14 residues in the CDR3. Trimming removed 8 bases from V and 2 bases from J; junction bases left unmatched: 6. CDR1 and CDR2 from the germline V gene are MGHRA and YSYEKL. DNA of the CDR3: TGCGCCAGCTTGCGGGAGACAGCCTACAATGAGCAGTTCTTC. This translates into CASLRETAYNEQFF.

The J gene is TRBJ2-5, the V gene TRBV29-1; TRBD1 aligns across 12 bases. The CDR3 covers 16 residues. V lost 1 base to trimming and J lost 5 bases; unmatched junction nucleotides: 8. The germline gives CDR1 SQVTM, CDR2 ANQGSEA. The CDR3 coding sequence is TGCAGCGTTGAAGTGGTTTCGGGACAGGGGGCCGAGACCCAGTACTTC. Translation gives CSVEVVSGQGAETQYF. Supplemented by reference TRBV29-1 and TRBJ2-5, the full variable domain reads SAVISQKPSRDICQRGTSLTIQCQVDSQVTMMFWYRQQPGQSLTLIATANQGSEATYESGFVIDKFPISRPNLTFSTLTVSNMSPEDSSIYLCSVEVVSGQGAETQYFGPGTRLLVL.

This clone appeared once. J is TRBJ2-4 and V is TRBV7-8; D might be TRBD1 (5 bases). The CDR3 length is 16 residues. Germline-derived CDR1 and CDR2 are SGHVS and FQNEAQ. Trimming took off 3 bases at V and 0 bases at J, with 12 bases between the two ends. CDR3: CASSFTGRGAKNIQYF. The CDR3 nucleotides read TGTGCCAGCAGCTTTACAGGCCGCGGAGCCAAAAACATTCAGTACTTC.

V is TRBV11-2 and J is TRBJ2-5; 10 bases are a match to TRBD2. CDR3 size: 18 residues. J gave up 1 base and V 7 bases, and 15 bases lay outside the gene matches. The germline gives CDR1 SGHAT, CDR2 FQNNGV. The CDR3 DNA sequence: TGTGCCAGCACGCGGGACTTCGGACTAGCGGTTTTCCAAGAGACCCAGTACTTC. Residues: CASTRDFGLAVFQETQYF. The complete variable domain, with remaining parts taken from reference TRBV11-2 and TRBJ2-5, reads EAGVAQSPRYKIIEKRQSVAFWCNPISGHATLYWYQQILGQGPKLLIQFQNNGVVDDSQLPKDRFSAERLKGVDSTLKIQPAKLEDSAVYLCASTRDFGLAVFQETQYFGPGTRLLVL.

V is TRBV5-5 and J is TRBJ1-1, with D tentatively TRBD1 (6 bases). Germline CDR1 reads SGHKS; CDR2 reads YYEKEE (reference sequence). The CDR3 has 13 amino acids. V lost 5 bases and J 0 bases, leaving 8 bases between the germline ends. This chain's CDR3 is CASRRTVNTEAFF. Here the CDR3 DNA reads TGTGCCAGCAGACGGACAGTGAACACTGAAGCTTTCTTT.